The clone carrying this T cell receptor (beta chain) was picked up many times. Antigen specificity is unknown. The investigators amplified TCR beta CDR3 regions from RNA transcripts. First-round RT-PCR of the TCR CDR3 relied on the HTBI primer set. TCRdb recomputed calls from the multiplex PCR reads with MiXCR, one row per CDR3 protein. Among nearly 750,000 distinct CDR3 sequences listed, around a third were seen once. The CDR3 length is 13 residues. Per the germline V gene, CDR1 is SGDLS and CDR2 is YYNGEE. V lost 3 bases, J lost 2 bases, and 8 bases lay in between. It was considered stable Graves' hyperthyroidism when ophthalmopathy did not progress within 18 months. PBMCs were obtained from 10 ml fresh peripheral blood. This specimen comes from a study of T cells in Graves' hyperthyroidism and ophthalmopathy. The overall study: Peripheral blood was secured at the point of initial diagnosis, before any treatment. Study-level findings and limits: Ophthalmopathy prediction by the model preceded onset by a median about 6 months.

The chain combines TRBV9 with TRBJ2-5; tentative D call: TRBD1 (5 bases). Sequenced material: blood. The TCR comes from a woman aged 40-49 years with Graves' hyperthyroidism. For the CDR3, the DNA is TGTGCCAGCAGCGGACAGTTTCAAGAGACCCAGTACTTC. Translating it yields CASSGQFQETQYF.